This entry lists 32 T cell receptor beta chains sequenced from one sample in a study of cytomegalovirus exposure and HLA in healthy donors (dated by TCRdb to the late 2010s). Library method: the immunoSEQ multiplex PCR assay. A mixture of 60 forward primers for TCR Vbeta segments and 13 reverse primers for TCR Jbeta segments was used in the multiplex PCR. TCRdb limited this immuneACCESS table to in-frame rearrangements with V and J called. A share of clones is missing; checked studies link under half to unresolved V genes, and the rest is unexplained. A total of roughly 110,000 clones appear in this sample, about 76% of them only once. Roughly an eighth of the sample comes from the top ten. Source material: PBMCs. All receptors derive from a middle-aged woman in good health and CMV-seropositive.

The chain joins TRBV19 to TRBJ1-2, with D uncertain. V was pared by 6 bases and J by 4 bases, with 9 bases between. CDR3 length: 12 residues. The germline CDR1 and CDR2 sequences are LNHDA and SQIVND (reference sequence). DNA of the CDR3: TGTGCCAGTAGATCCGCCGGCTATGGCTACACCTTC. Its translation: CASRSAGYGYTF.

The V call is TRBV6-1, the J call TRBJ1-1; D is possibly TRBD1 (5 bases). From germline, CDR1 is MNHNS and CDR2 SASEGT. The V end lost 8 bases, the J end lost 11 bases, and 15 bases lay between the germline ends. CDR3 length equals 11 residues. The CDR3: CASELWGLAFF. CDR3 nucleotides: TGTGCCAGCGAACTCTGGGGCTTGGCTTTCTTT.

The CDR3 region has the DNA TGTGCCAGCTCCCTAGGGAGGAACACTGAAGCTTTCTTT. Translation: CASSLGRNTEAFF. The chain is built from TRBV18 and TRBJ1-1; D remains ambiguous. Germline V lookup: CDR1 KGHSH, CDR2 LQKENI. The CDR3 extends over 13 amino acids. Trimming stripped 6 bases from V and 1 base from J, with 9 bases between. Combining the CDR3 with reference TRBV18 and TRBJ1-1 gives the whole variable domain NAGVMQNPRHLVRRRGQEARLRCSPMKGHSHVYWYRQLPEEGLKFMVYLQKENIIDESGMPKERFSAEFPKEGPSILRIQQVVRGDSAAYFCASSLGRNTEAFFGQGTRLTVV.

The chain uses TRBV19 and TRBJ1-5; possible D gene TRBD1, 6 bases. CDR3 length: 14 residues. Germline V lookup: CDR1 LNHDA, CDR2 SQIVND (reference sequence). V lost 4 bases and J lost 4, with 11 bases in between. The CDR3 sequence is CASSTDSLNQPQHF. CDR3 nucleotides: TGTGCCAGTAGTACGGACAGCCTTAATCAGCCCCAGCATTTT.

This chain connects TRBV5-4 to TRBJ2-2; D is possibly TRBD2 (5 bases). Germline V lookup: CDR1 SGHNT, CDR2 YYREEE (reference sequence). The CDR3 contains 15 residues. V was clipped by 0 bases and J by 4 bases, with 10 bases between them. CDR3 region: CASSLGRERTGELFF. As DNA, the CDR3 is TGTGCCAGCAGCTTGGGACGGGAACGCACCGGGGAGCTGTTTTTT.

In its sample, this clone was seen a few times. The chain uses TRBV4-2 and TRBJ2-3, with TRBD2 matching 10 bases. With 2 bases clipped from V and 2 bases from J, the junction kept 4 bases outside the gene matches. The CDR3 extends over 16 amino acids. CDR1 LGHNA and CDR2 YNFKEQ come from the germline V gene. In DNA, the CDR3 is TGTGCCAGCAGCCAATCAGCGGGGGGGATCACAGATACGCAGTATTTT. Protein: CASSQSAGGITDTQYF.

V is TRBV6-5 and J is TRBJ1-5; possible D gene TRBD1, 5 bases. The CDR3 has 16 residues. V lost 0 bases and J 7 bases, leaving 16 bases between the germline ends. Looked up from germline, CDR1 is MNHEY and CDR2 is SVGAGI. DNA of the CDR3: TGTGCCAGCAGTTACTCGAGCGGGACCCCGATGCAGCCCCAGCATTTT. This sequence encodes CASSYSSGTPMQPQHF.

The gene calls are TRBV7-3 and TRBJ2-2; D perhaps matches TRBD2 (7 bases). CDR3 length equals 16 residues. The V gene's germline CDR1 is SGHTA and CDR2 FQGTGA. Trimming took off 1 base at V and 4 bases at J, with 13 bases between the two ends. The CDR3 loop is CASSLSGGGPTGELFF. Written as DNA, the CDR3 is TGTGCCAGCAGCTTAAGTGGCGGGGGCCCCACCGGGGAGCTGTTTTTT.

The V call is TRBV2, the J call TRBJ2-1, with 7 bases identical to TRBD1. The CDR3 contains 13 residues. After removal of 6 bases from V and 13 bases from J, the junction contained 12 bases not matched to a gene. The germline V gene encodes CDR1 SNHLY and CDR2 FYNNEI. This chain's CDR3 is CASRTDRATPQFF. The DNA of the CDR3 is TGTGCCAGCAGAACCGACAGGGCTACCCCCCAGTTCTTC.

V usage is TRBV19 and J usage is TRBJ2-2; tentatively, D is TRBD1 (6 bases). The germline V gene has CDR1 LNHDA and CDR2 SQIVND (reference sequence). The ends were cut back, 3 bases at V and 1 base at J, with 12 bases in the middle. This CDR3 region has 16 residues. The CDR3 is CASSIPGQRNTGELFF. CDR3 DNA: TGTGCCAGTAGTATCCCCGGACAGAGGAACACCGGGGAGCTGTTTTTT.

The rearrangement uses TRBV5-1 and TRBJ1-3; the D gene is possibly TRBD1 (5 bases). This CDR3 region has 14 residues. Trimming took 4 bases from V and 0 from J, leaving 8 bases between them. Germline CDR1 and CDR2: SGHRS and YFSETQ. CDR3 in amino acids: CASSRTGSGNTIYF. In nucleotides, the CDR3 is TGCGCCAGCAGCAGAACAGGCTCTGGAAACACCATATATTTT. Together with reference TRBV5-1 and TRBJ1-3, the CDR3 gives the full variable domain: KAGVTQTPRYLIKTRGQQVTLSCSPISGHRSVSWYQQTPGQGLQFLFEYFSETQRNKGNFPGRFSGRQFSNSRSEMNVSTLELGDSALYLCASSRTGSGNTIYFGEGSWLTVV.

The V and J genes are TRBV6-5 and TRBJ1-6; 7 positions match TRBD1. The germline gives CDR1 MNHEY, CDR2 SVGAGI. Trimming cost V 3 bases and J 7 bases; bases outside gene matches: 6. This CDR3 is built from 15 residues. The CDR3 sequence: CASSYRDSLNSPLHF. The CDR3, as DNA: TGTGCCAGCAGTTATCGGGACAGTCTAAATTCACCCCTCCACTTT.

Here the CDR3 DNA reads TGTGCCAGCAGCTTGGGGGGACAGGGGGCCTACACCTTC. This encodes CASSLGGQGAYTF. The rearrangement links TRBV5-6 to TRBJ1-2; 12 nucleotides match TRBD1. The CDR3 sequence is 13 residues long. V shed 0 bases, J shed 10 bases, and the junction held 1 base outside the gene matches. Germline V gene sequence: CDR1 SGHDT, CDR2 YYEEEE.

This rearrangement joins TRBV6-1 to TRBJ2-5, with TRBD1 matching 9 bases. The J call could be wrong; TRBJ2-7 is a better fit for the DNA end. The CDR3 has 15 residues. The germline CDR1 and CDR2 sequences are MNHNS and SASEGT. The CDR3 is CASSEQGAPPYEQYF. For the CDR3, the DNA is TGTGCCAGCAGCGAACAGGGGGCCCCCCCCTACGAGCAGTACTTC.

The chain links TRBV28 to TRBJ1-5; D ambiguous. Germline V CDR1 and CDR2: MDHEN, SYDVKM. Between the trimmed V and J ends, which lost 6 bases and 6 bases, there was a span of 6 bases. The CDR3 extends over 11 amino acids. CDR3 bases: TGTGCCAGCAGATCCGGTCAGCCCCAGCATTTT. This gives the protein CASRSGQPQHF.

The gene calls are TRBV12-5 and TRBJ1-3; D is ambiguous. CDR1 and CDR2 (germline): LGHNT, FRNRAP. This CDR3 has 14 amino acids. The ends were cut back, 2 bases at V and 7 bases at J, with 12 bases in the middle. The CDR3 here is CASGLPPGKNTIYF. The DNA for the CDR3 is TGTGCTAGTGGTTTGCCCCCGGGGAAGAACACCATATATTTT.

The chain is built from TRBV11-2 and TRBJ2-3, with D perhaps TRBD2 (5 bases). Germline CDR1 and CDR2: SGHAT and FQNNGV. There are 11 residues in the CDR3. V lost 7 bases and J 11 bases, leaving 13 bases between the germline ends. For the CDR3, the DNA is TGTGCCAGCATCGACCGGGGTTGGCAGTATTTT. Translating gives CASIDRGWQYF.

This sequence joins TRBV18 and TRBJ1-5, with D maybe TRBD1 (6 bases). The CDR3 extends over 13 amino acids. CDR1 KGHSH and CDR2 LQKENI come from the germline V gene. V was trimmed by 5 bases and J by 4 bases, leaving 9 bases between them. The CDR3 coding sequence is TGTGCCAGCTCATTGGACAGAAATCAGCCCCAGCATTTT. It codes for CASSLDRNQPQHF.

This clone appeared a few times. The V call is TRBV12-5, the J call TRBJ1-1; D is unresolved. Looked up from germline, CDR1 is LGHNT and CDR2 is FRNRAP. The CDR3 has 13 residues. V lost 6 bases and J 0 bases, leaving 8 bases between the germline ends. In nucleotides, the CDR3 is TGTGCTAGTGGGTGGAGCATGAACACTGAAGCTTTCTTT. This gives the protein CASGWSMNTEAFF. Full variable domain (outside the CDR3, taken from reference TRBV12-5 and TRBJ1-1): DARVTQTPRHKVTEMGQEVTMRCQPILGHNTVFWYRQTMMQGLELLAYFRNRAPLDDSGMPKDRFSAEMPDATLATLKIQPSEPRDSAVYFCASGWSMNTEAFFGQGTRLTVV.

The chain joins TRBV6-5 to TRBJ1-3; a possible D gene is TRBD1 (6 bases). Germline V gene lookup returns CDR1 MNHEY and CDR2 SVGAGI. The CDR3 is 15 amino acids. V was cut by 5 bases and J by 1 base, with 12 bases left in between. Here the CDR3 reads CASSADGQSGNTIYF. In DNA, the CDR3 is TGTGCCAGCAGTGCAGACGGACAGTCTGGAAACACCATATATTTT.

This clone has a single count. The chain combines TRBV6-1 with TRBJ1-1, with 8 positions matching TRBD1. V was pared by 8 bases and J by 4 bases, with 6 bases of the junction left unmatched. CDR3 size: 13 residues. Germline lookup yields CDR1 MNHNS and CDR2 SASEGT. CDR3 nucleotide sequence: TGTGCCAGCGAAAAGACAGGGGCCACTGAAGCTTTCTTT. This sequence encodes CASEKTGATEAFF.

The rearrangement links TRBV2 to TRBJ1-5; D gene uncertain. Germline V lookup: CDR1 SNHLY, CDR2 FYNNEI. The CDR3 totals 15 residues. Trimming shortened V by 2 bases and J by 2 bases, and 10 bases separated the two germline ends. The CDR3 DNA follows: TGTGCCAGCAGTGAACTACGTACAGGCAATCAGCCCCAGCATTTT. It yields the protein CASSELRTGNQPQHF.

This clone occurred a few times. The chain carries TRBV5-1 and TRBJ2-1; 10 nucleotides agree with TRBD1. The CDR3 runs 14 residues. Germline V lookup: CDR1 SGHRS, CDR2 YFSETQ. J was trimmed by 7 bases and V by 4 bases; bases with no gene match: 5. The chain's CDR3 is CASSPGTGVNEQFF. The CDR3 nucleotides are TGCGCCAGCAGCCCCGGGACAGGGGTGAATGAGCAGTTCTTC.

This chain joins TRBV5-1 and TRBJ2-1, with 9 bases identical to TRBD1. This CDR3 region has 15 residues. The germline CDR1 and CDR2 sequences are SGHRS and YFSETQ. Trimming took 1 base from V and 6 from J; bases not matched to a gene: 5. This CDR3 is CASSLWDRVANEQFF. Here the CDR3 DNA reads TGCGCCAGCAGCTTGTGGGACAGGGTTGCCAATGAGCAGTTCTTC.

This clone appeared a single time. The chain carries TRBV27 and TRBJ1-1; D uncertain. V lost 4 bases and J lost 1, with 13 bases in between. In germline, CDR1 is MNHEY, CDR2 SMNVEV (reference sequence). The CDR3 has 15 residues. The CDR3 sequence: CASSSRPRQNTEAFF. Here the CDR3 DNA reads TGTGCCAGCAGTTCCAGGCCCAGGCAGAACACTGAAGCTTTCTTT.

The genes are TRBV7-9 and TRBJ1-4, with a tentative D call TRBD1 (5 bases). CDR1 and CDR2 from the germline V gene are SEHNR and FQNEAQ (reference sequence). The CDR3 sequence is 14 residues long. Trimming left V 1 base short and J 7 bases short, with 10 bases between. CDR3 amino acids: CASSLEGRGEKLFF. The CDR3 region has the DNA TGTGCCAGCAGCTTAGAGGGGCGGGGTGAAAAACTGTTTTTT.

This clone has a handful of counts. This rearrangement joins TRBV5-1 to TRBJ2-7; 7 positions match TRBD1. With 4 bases clipped from V and 3 bases from J, the junction kept 7 bases outside the gene matches. The CDR3 sequence is 14 residues long. CDR1 is SGHRS and CDR2 is YFSETQ in the germline V gene. The CDR3 region has the DNA TGCGCCAGCAGCGAAATTAGGACAGGCTACGAGCAGTACTTC. Its protein is CASSEIRTGYEQYF.

CDR3 protein: CAREEDSFNYGYTF. The CDR3 bases are TGTGCCAGAGAAGAGGACAGTTTTAACTATGGCTACACCTTC. The chain carries TRBV2 and TRBJ1-2; perhaps TRBD1 as D (6 bases). Trimming took 9 bases from V and 1 from J, leaving 15 bases between them. The length of the CDR3 is 14 residues. CDR1 SNHLY and CDR2 FYNNEI come from the germline V gene.

The chain carries TRBV27 and TRBJ2-2; the D gene is possibly TRBD2 (6 bases). This CDR3 spans 14 amino acids. Germline V lookup: CDR1 MNHEY, CDR2 SMNVEV (reference sequence). The V end was cut by 1 base, the J end by 8 bases, with 11 bases between. CDR3: CASSLFGGGGELFF. The DNA of the CDR3 is TGTGCCAGCAGTTTATTTGGGGGAGGTGGGGAGCTGTTTTTT.

CDR3 bases: TGTGCCTGGAGTGCGGGGACTGTGGGCTACACCTTC. This codes for CAWSAGTVGYTF. This chain connects TRBV30 to TRBJ1-2; TRBD1 might be the D (5 bases). Trimming pared 1 base from V and 8 bases from J, leaving 11 bases between. This CDR3 comprises 12 residues. Germline loops: CDR1 GTSNPN, CDR2 SVGIG (reference sequence).

The rearrangement uses TRBV5-1 and TRBJ1-1, with TRBD1 matching over 8 bases. From germline, CDR1 is SGHRS and CDR2 YFSETQ. The junction had 5 bases not matched to a gene; V was cut back by 5 bases and J by 5 bases. This CDR3 is built from 13 residues. CDR3 bases: TGCGCCAGCAGGTCAACAGGGGGTACTGAAGCTTTCTTT. This codes for CASRSTGGTEAFF.

The rearrangement joins TRBV5-1 to TRBJ1-2; tentative D call: TRBD1 (6 bases). Trimming removed 3 bases at V and 4 bases at J, with 7 bases between. The CDR3 covers 12 residues. Germline V gene lookup returns CDR1 SGHRS and CDR2 YFSETQ. Here the CDR3 DNA reads TGCGCCAGCAGCTCGGACAGCTATGGCTACACCTTC. Amino acid sequence: CASSSDSYGYTF.